The 31 T cell receptor beta chains reported below all come from one sample, sequenced in a study of T cell responses to AZD1222 COVID-19 vaccine. Clones were read by immunoSEQ multiplex PCR, and TCRdb kept only the in-frame ones, dropping some. The sample holds roughly 60,000 clones; 60% to 85% are singletons and the top ten take 3% to 4%. The sample was peripheral blood, taken 28 days after the second AZD1222 dose. Every receptor here comes from an adult who received the AZD1222 COVID-19 vaccine.

The chain is built from TRBV5-1 and TRBJ2-5; 7 nucleotides agree with TRBD1. J gave up 1 base and V 0 bases, and 0 bases lay outside the gene matches. This CDR3 region has 14 residues. Germline V gene lookup returns CDR1 SGHRS and CDR2 YFSETQ. DNA of the CDR3: TGCGCCAGCAGCTTGGGGGACAGCCAAGAGACCCAGTACTTC. Translation gives CASSLGDSQETQYF.

The chain couples TRBV28 to TRBJ1-2, with D perhaps TRBD1 (6 bases). This CDR3 has 15 amino acids. Per the germline V gene, CDR1 is MDHEN and CDR2 is SYDVKM. V was cut by 6 bases and J by 5 bases, with 19 bases left in between. CDR3 DNA: TGTGCCAGCAGACCCCACAGGGACGGAGGTTATGGCTACACCTTC. This codes for CASRPHRDGGYGYTF.

The chain uses TRBV18 and TRBJ1-2; D is ambiguous. Germline loops: CDR1 KGHSH, CDR2 LQKENI. This CDR3 contains 15 residues. V was shortened by 2 bases and J by 4 bases, with 14 bases between the two germline ends. Here the CDR3 reads CASSPFMGRGYGYTF. The DNA for the CDR3 is TGTGCCAGCTCACCATTCATGGGGAGAGGCTATGGCTACACCTTC.

This clone was detected a few times. The CDR3 DNA sequence: TGTGCCAGCAGGACAGGGGGCGCTAACTATGGCTACACCTTC. It is translated as CASRTGGANYGYTF. The chain joins TRBV28 to TRBJ1-2; 10 bases are a match to TRBD1. V lost 6 bases and J lost 0; bases outside the gene matches: 1. The CDR3 consists of 14 residues. The V gene's germline CDR1 is MDHEN and CDR2 SYDVKM.

The V gene is TRBV7-2, the J gene TRBJ2-7; D unclear. With 5 bases removed from V and 2 bases from J, the gap between germline ends came to 16 bases. Germline CDR1 reads SGHTA; CDR2 reads FQGNSA. The CDR3 totals 15 residues. The CDR3 DNA is TGTGCCAGCAGCCCCGCTGTTGGGGAAACCTACGAGCAGTACTTC. It is translated as CASSPAVGETYEQYF.

With respect to this clone: One junction end does not reproduce the germline sequence, and a read error may be involved. The genes are TRBV3-1 (or the pseudogene TRBV3-2) and TRBJ2-3, with 7 positions matching TRBD2. This CDR3 region has 14 residues. The V gene's germline CDR1 is LGHDT and CDR2 YNNKEL (reference sequence). The chain's CDR3 is CASSQSGGSDTQYF. The CDR3, as DNA: TGTGCTAGCAGCCAGTCGGGGGGTTCAGATACGCAGTATTTT.

The chain combines TRBV7-2 with TRBJ1-1; tentatively, D is TRBD1 (6 bases). Per germline, CDR1 SGHTA and CDR2 FQGNSA. The CDR3 runs to 14 residues. Deletions cut 5 bases from V and 1 base from J, with 11 bases between. Here the CDR3 reads CASSPGQSNTEAFF. In nucleotides, the CDR3 is TGTGCCAGCAGCCCAGGACAGTCGAACACTGAAGCTTTCTTT.

The J gene is TRBJ1-3, the V gene TRBV11-2; D is uncertain. Germline CDR1 and CDR2: SGHAT and FQNNGV. The length of the CDR3 is 13 residues. V was clipped by 3 bases and J by 4 bases, with 7 bases between them. The CDR3 is CASSLEFGNTIYF. Written as DNA, the CDR3 is TGTGCCAGCAGCTTGGAGTTCGGAAACACCATATATTTT.

Only one count was recorded for this clone. The chain couples TRBV28 to TRBJ1-6, with 7 bases matching TRBD1. The V gene's germline CDR1 is MDHEN and CDR2 SYDVKM. The V gene end was trimmed by 3 bases and the J gene end by 6 bases; junction bases not matched to a gene: 8. CDR3 length: 16 amino acids. CDR3 bases: TGTGCCAGCAGTTTTCCCAGGGGGTTCGGTAATTCACCCCTCCACTTT. It specifies CASSFPRGFGNSPLHF.

This chain joins TRBV28 and TRBJ2-5; D is ambiguous. V dropped 10 bases and J dropped 2 bases, with 20 bases sitting between them. There are 15 residues in the CDR3. The V gene's germline CDR1 is MDHEN and CDR2 SYDVKM. The DNA for the CDR3 is TGTGCCACCCTCCATGGAAGGTGGGATCAAGAGACCCAGTACTTC. Amino acid sequence: CATLHGRWDQETQYF.

The V call is TRBV5-1, the J call TRBJ1-4; D is uncertain. Germline assignment: CDR1 SGHRS and CDR2 YFSETQ. Trimming stripped 2 bases from V and 8 bases from J, with 13 bases between. The CDR3 loop spans 14 amino acids. The CDR3 region is CASSFWGGGEKLFF. In DNA, the CDR3 is TGCGCCAGCAGCTTTTGGGGAGGAGGCGAAAAACTGTTTTTT.

The rearrangement joins TRBV5-1 to TRBJ1-4, with 10 nucleotides matching TRBD1. Germline CDR1 and CDR2: SGHRS and YFSETQ. This CDR3 comprises 17 residues. With 0 bases clipped from V and 7 bases from J, the junction kept 9 bases outside the gene matches. The DNA of the CDR3 is TGCGCCAGCAGCTTGGCCGGGACAGGGGCGGGGAGTGAAAAACTGTTTTTT. Its protein product is CASSLAGTGAGSEKLFF.

The chain carries TRBV6-5 and TRBJ2-7; TRBD1 aligns across 10 bases. J was trimmed by 6 bases and V by 2 bases; bases with no gene match: 10. Germline assignment: CDR1 MNHEY and CDR2 SVGAGI. The CDR3 loop spans 16 amino acids. This chain's CDR3 is CASSYVPGQGRSEQYF. The CDR3 DNA follows: TGTGCCAGCAGTTACGTCCCGGGACAGGGGAGGTCCGAGCAGTACTTC.

V is TRBV10-3 and J is TRBJ2-1; maybe TRBD1 (6 bases). Germline CDR1 reads ENHRY; CDR2 reads SYGVKD. The CDR3 consists of 14 residues. The V end lost 4 bases, the J end lost 9 bases, and 16 bases lay between the germline ends. CDR3 sequence (DNA): TGTGCCATCAGTGCTAAGACTCTAGGGGGTGAGCAGTTCTTC. Amino acid sequence: CAISAKTLGGEQFF.

This clone was observed a single time. V is TRBV18 and J is TRBJ1-1; D is ambiguous. Looked up from germline, CDR1 is KGHSH and CDR2 is LQKENI. The CDR3 covers 14 residues. V was pared by 0 bases and J by 5 bases, with 10 bases between. CDR3 DNA sequence: TGTGCCAGCTCACCACCTGATAAGAGGACTGAAGCTTTCTTT. Its translation: CASSPPDKRTEAFF.

CDR3 region: CSAPQGVGAFF. For the CDR3, the DNA is TGCAGTGCACCGCAGGGCGTTGGGGCTTTCTTT. The V call is TRBV20-1, the J call TRBJ1-1; TRBD1 might be the D (5 bases). V was trimmed by 6 bases and J by 11 bases, leaving 16 bases between them. This CDR3 is 11 amino acids long. Germline CDR1 DFQATT, CDR2 SNEGSKA (reference sequence).

The CDR3 protein is CASSSTRTGSNSPLHF. As DNA, the CDR3 is TGTGCCAGCAGCTCCACGAGGACAGGGAGTAATTCACCCCTCCACTTT. The chain is built from TRBV7-9 and TRBJ1-6; TRBD1 agrees at 8 bases. V shed 4 bases, J shed 6 bases, and the junction held 8 bases outside the gene matches. This CDR3 spans 16 amino acids. Germline lookup yields CDR1 SEHNR and CDR2 FQNEAQ (reference sequence).

In this sample, this clone turned up a few times. The chain uses TRBV19 and TRBJ2-7; TRBD2 aligns across 8 bases. From germline, CDR1 is LNHDA and CDR2 SQIVND (reference sequence). This CDR3 has 14 residues. V trimming: 3 bases; J trimming: 4 bases; junction bases outside the gene matches: 5. This CDR3 is CASSISAGGYEQYF. In DNA, the CDR3 is TGTGCCAGTAGTATCTCCGCGGGGGGATACGAGCAGTACTTC.

This sequence joins TRBV5-1 and TRBJ2-2; 8 bases are a match to TRBD2. The CDR3 totals 14 residues. V shed 5 bases, J shed 3 bases, and the junction held 3 bases outside the gene matches. CDR1 SGHRS and CDR2 YFSETQ come from the germline V gene. The DNA of the CDR3 is TGCGCCAGCAGACTACTAGCGGACACCGGGGAGCTGTTTTTT. Its translation is CASRLLADTGELFF.

The rearrangement links TRBV7-2 to TRBJ2-5; TRBD1 might be the D (6 bases). Germline CDR1 reads SGHTA; CDR2 reads FQGNSA. Deletions cut 5 bases from V and 5 bases from J, with 21 bases between. The CDR3 spans 16 residues. The CDR3: CASSPLGSGAWETQYF. The CDR3 DNA reads TGTGCCAGCAGCCCTCTTGGGTCAGGGGCTTGGGAGACCCAGTACTTC.

This chain uses TRBV19 with TRBJ1-5, with D perhaps TRBD1 (5 bases). Germline-derived CDR1 and CDR2 are LNHDA and SQIVND (reference sequence). The CDR3 covers 16 residues. Deletions cut 1 base from V and 7 bases from J, with 17 bases between. The CDR3 DNA sequence: TGTGCCAGTAGTATAGGGATGGGGCAGGGTAGGCAGCCCCAGCATTTT. This codes for CASSIGMGQGRQPQHF.

CDR3 DNA: TGTGCCAGCAGCTTCGGTGAAGCTTTCTTT. Its translation: CASSFGEAFF. The rearrangement joins TRBV5-6 to TRBJ1-1; D remains ambiguous. Trimming left V 2 bases short and J 7 bases short, with 3 bases between. The germline gives CDR1 SGHDT, CDR2 YYEEEE. CDR3 size: 10 residues.

The CDR3 sequence is CASSYRGAGEQYF. CDR3 in DNA: TGTGCCAGCAGTTATAGGGGGGCCGGGGAGCAGTACTTC. V and J are TRBV6-5 and TRBJ2-7; D possibly matches TRBD1 or TRBD2 (6 bases each). The CDR3 loop spans 13 amino acids. Between the trimmed V and J ends, which lost 3 bases and 7 bases, there was a span of 13 bases. Germline CDR1 MNHEY, CDR2 SVGAGI.

V gene TRBV6-4 combines with J gene TRBJ2-3; 7 nucleotides agree with TRBD2. Germline-derived CDR1 and CDR2 are MRHNA and SNTAGT. Trimming removed 6 bases from V and 0 bases from J; junction bases left unmatched: 6. The CDR3 has 15 residues. The CDR3 DNA follows: TGTGCCAGCAGCAGCGGGGCCACTAGCACAGATACGCAGTATTTT. It is translated as CASSSGATSTDTQYF.

The V call is TRBV27, the J call TRBJ2-1; TRBD1 is a possible D gene (6 bases). The germline V gene has CDR1 MNHEY and CDR2 SMNVEV (reference sequence). The CDR3 runs to 14 residues. The V gene lost 5 bases and the J gene lost 7 bases, with 15 bases spanning the gap. In nucleotides, the CDR3 is TGTGCCAGCAGTCACAGGGTGCAGTTAAATGAGCAGTTCTTC. Translating gives CASSHRVQLNEQFF.

This clone has only a few counts. The chain links TRBV5-1 to TRBJ2-3, with a weak D call TRBD2 (6 bases). Trimming shortened V by 0 bases and J by 1 base, and 9 bases separated the two germline ends. Per the germline V gene, CDR1 is SGHRS and CDR2 is YFSETQ. This CDR3 spans 15 amino acids. The CDR3 DNA follows: TGCGCCAGCAGCTTGGGTGGGGAGGGCACAGATACGCAGTATTTT. Encoded protein: CASSLGGEGTDTQYF.

This chain links TRBV5-4 with TRBJ2-1, with D perhaps TRBD2 (6 bases). The V end was cut by 1 base, the J end by 6 bases, with 8 bases between. CDR1 and CDR2 from the germline V gene are SGHNT and YYREEE (reference sequence). The CDR3 runs 13 residues. CDR3 in amino acids: CASSLTSFNEQFF. CDR3 in DNA: TGTGCCAGCAGCTTGACTAGCTTCAATGAGCAGTTCTTC. The entire variable domain, with the rest obtained from reference TRBV5-4 and TRBJ2-1, is as follows: ETGVTQSPTHLIKTRGQQVTLRCSSQSGHNTVSWYQQALGQGPQFIFQYYREEENGRGNFPPRFSGLQFPNYSSELNVNALELDDSALYLCASSLTSFNEQFFGPGTRLTVL.

V usage is TRBV6-2 or TRBV6-3 and J usage is TRBJ2-5; 11 bases align to TRBD2. V lost 6 bases, J lost 4 bases, and 4 bases stayed unmatched. This CDR3 is 14 amino acids long. Per germline, CDR1 MNHEY and CDR2 SVGEGT. This chain's CDR3 is CASSFTSGGETQYF. In nucleotides, the CDR3 is TGTGCCAGCAGCTTCACTAGCGGGGGAGAGACCCAGTACTTC.

V is TRBV28 and J is TRBJ1-5; weak D call: TRBD1 (5 bases). V lost 5 bases and J 0 bases, leaving 14 bases between the germline ends. CDR3 length: 16 amino acids. The germline CDR1 and CDR2 sequences are MDHEN and SYDVKM. The CDR3 coding sequence is TGTGCCAGCAGTCCCGGGACGGTTTATAGCAATCAGCCCCAGCATTTT. The encoded protein is CASSPGTVYSNQPQHF.

The chain joins TRBV15 to TRBJ1-4, with 8 bases lining up with TRBD1. Germline CDR1 is LNHNV and CDR2 is YYDKDF (reference sequence). The J segment lost 7 bases and the V segment lost 0 bases, leaving 4 bases of the junction unmatched. CDR3 length: 15 residues. As DNA, the CDR3 is TGTGCCACCAGCAGAGACGGACAGGGTCCTGAAAAACTGTTTTTT. Translated: CATSRDGQGPEKLFF.

The chain links TRBV7-9 to TRBJ2-3; TRBD2 matches 16 bases. In germline, CDR1 is SEHNR, CDR2 FQNEAQ (reference sequence). The CDR3 consists of 18 residues. The V gene end was trimmed by 5 bases and the J gene end by 5 bases; junction bases not matched to a gene: 10. The CDR3 here is CASSPGTSGGANRDTQYF. The DNA of the CDR3 is TGTGCCAGCAGCCCTGGGACTAGCGGGGGGGCCAATCGAGATACGCAGTATTTT.